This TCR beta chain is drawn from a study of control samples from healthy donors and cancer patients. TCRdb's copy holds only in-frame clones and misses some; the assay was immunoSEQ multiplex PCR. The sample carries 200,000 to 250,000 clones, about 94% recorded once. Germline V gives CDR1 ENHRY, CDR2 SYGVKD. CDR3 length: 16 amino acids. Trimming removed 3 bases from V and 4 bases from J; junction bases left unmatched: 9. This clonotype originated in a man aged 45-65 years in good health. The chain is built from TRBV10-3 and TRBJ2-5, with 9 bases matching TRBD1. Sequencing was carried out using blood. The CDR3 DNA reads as TGTGCCATCAGTGACTATGCGGACAGGGGTGTAGAGACCCAGTACTTC. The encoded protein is CAISDYADRGVETQYF.